These 27 T cell receptor beta chains came from one sample sequenced in a study of blood T cells in healthy people across ages. A J-beta primer mix and a sample-barcoded 5' primer were used in a second PCR of about 6 to 12 cycles. TCRdb passed the 5' RACE reads through MiXCR, listing each CDR3 protein once. This sample yields roughly 800,000 distinct CDR3 sequences, of which roughly 25% are seen a single time; just under 9.5% belongs to the top ten. These same data were also listed under a study on T cells of mothers and their children.

Sequenced input: blood. The receptors here all came from a boy aged 5-17 years in good health.

This clonotype appeared a few times. V usage is TRBV12-3 or TRBV12-4 and J usage is TRBJ2-1, with D tentatively TRBD1 (5 bases). V was pared by 5 bases and J by 1 base, with 12 bases between. The CDR3 sequence is 15 residues long. CDR3 coding DNA: TGTGCCAGCAGTATTAGCAGGGCATCCTACAATGAGCAGTTCTTC. Amino acid sequence: CASSISRASYNEQFF.

This clonotype was counted between two and nine times. This chain uses TRBV12-3 or TRBV12-4 with TRBJ2-5; D assignment may be TRBD1 or TRBD2 (5 bases each). Gene TRBJ2-7 matches the end of the DNA better, so the J call may be wrong. The CDR3 sequence is 15 residues long. The CDR3 protein is CASSFYRDGDYEQYF. In nucleotides, the CDR3 is TGTGCCAGCAGTTTTTATAGGGACGGGGATTACGAGCAGTACTTC.

This clonotype was detected ten times or more. This chain uses TRBV4-2 with TRBJ2-7; D could derive from TRBD1 or TRBD2 (5 bases each). Trimming took off 0 bases at V and 3 bases at J, with 15 bases between the two ends. This CDR3 region has 16 residues. Germline V gene sequence: CDR1 LGHNA, CDR2 YNFKEQ. Here the CDR3 reads CASSQDVGQGVYEQYF. The DNA of the CDR3 is TGTGCCAGCAGCCAAGATGTCGGGCAGGGAGTCTACGAGCAGTACTTC.

This clonotype was observed a few times. The rearrangement joins TRBV27 to TRBJ2-7, with TRBD2 matching 9 bases. Trimming took 6 bases from V and 2 from J; bases not matched to a gene: 11. Germline CDR1 reads MNHEY; CDR2 reads SMNVEV (reference sequence). CDR3 length equals 16 residues. The CDR3 sequence: CASSPNGASGTYEQYF. DNA for the CDR3: TGTGCCAGCAGCCCCAACGGGGCTAGCGGGACCTACGAGCAGTACTTC.

The V and J genes are TRBV3-1 and TRBJ1-4, with a possible D match to TRBD1 (5 bases). This CDR3 is built from 15 residues. Trimming took off 2 bases at V and 7 bases at J, with 14 bases between the two ends. The germline V gene encodes CDR1 LGHDT and CDR2 YNNKEL (reference sequence). The CDR3 region is CASSQNGQGGEKLFF. CDR3 sequence (DNA): TGTGCCAGCAGCCAAAATGGGCAGGGTGGTGAAAAACTGTTTTTT. The complete variable domain, with remaining parts taken from reference TRBV3-1 and TRBJ1-4, reads DTAVSQTPKYLVTQMGNDKSIKCEQNLGHDTMYWYKQDSKKFLKIMFSYNNKELIINETVPNRFSPKSPDKAHLNLHINSLELGDSAVYFCASSQNGQGGEKLFFGSGTQLSVL.

The rearrangement uses TRBV19 and TRBJ2-6; D is uncertain. CDR1 and CDR2 from the germline V gene are LNHDA and SQIVND (reference sequence). The CDR3 runs 14 residues. Trimming removed 4 bases at V and 0 bases at J, with 4 bases between. The CDR3 region has the DNA TGTGCCAGTAGTAAGAGCTCTGGGGCCAACGTCCTGACTTTC. It encodes CASSKSSGANVLTF.

The chain links TRBV5-1 to TRBJ2-2; 7 bases are a match to TRBD2. CDR1 and CDR2 (germline): SGHRS, YFSETQ. The CDR3 covers 18 residues. With 5 bases clipped from V and 4 bases from J, the junction kept 17 bases outside the gene matches. CDR3 amino acids: CASRDPLSGVVSTGELFF. CDR3 DNA: TGCGCCAGCAGAGACCCACTGAGCGGGGTCGTCAGCACCGGGGAGCTGTTTTTT.

This clonotype was detected a few times. V is TRBV25-1 and J is TRBJ2-7, with D unclear. Germline V gene lookup returns CDR1 MGHDK and CDR2 SYGVNS. The germline V and J ends were trimmed by 0 bases and 2 bases, with 5 bases remaining between them. The CDR3 totals 13 residues. In DNA form, the CDR3 reads TGTGCCAGCAGTGAATATTTTGCCTACGAGCAGTACTTC. As protein: CASSEYFAYEQYF.

This clonotype was counted between two and nine times. The chain has TRBV12-3 or TRBV12-4 and TRBJ2-7; a possible D gene is TRBD2 (6 bases). The V and J ends lost 5 bases and 5 bases respectively, with 16 bases between them. This CDR3 contains 14 residues. CDR3 sequence (DNA): TGTGCCAGCAGTACTCCCAGCGGGTTGGACGAGCAGTACTTC. The encoded protein is CASSTPSGLDEQYF.

J is TRBJ2-1 and V is TRBV6-2 or TRBV6-3; D may be TRBD1 (5 bases). Germline V gene lookup returns CDR1 MNHEY and CDR2 SVGEGT. V was cut by 5 bases and J by 7 bases, with 18 bases left in between. The length of the CDR3 is 15 residues. CDR3 coding DNA: TGTGCCAGCAGTAGGGGCTACCTTACCATTAATGAGCAGTTCTTC. Translation gives CASSRGYLTINEQFF.

This clonotype was counted a few times. The rearrangement links TRBV29-1 to TRBJ2-5; 9 nucleotides align to TRBD2. The end of the DNA aligns better with TRBJ2-1, so the J call may be wrong. In germline, CDR1 is SQVTM, CDR2 ANQGSEA. This CDR3 has 14 residues. For the CDR3, the DNA is TGCAGCGGACGTAGCGGGAGAGGTTACAATGAGCAGTTCTTC. Amino acids: CSGRSGRGYNEQFF.

As to this clonotype: A read error may produce the germline difference seen at one junction end. The V gene is TRBV5-5, the J gene TRBJ2-3, with 9 bases matching TRBD1. Germline assignment: CDR1 SGHKS and CDR2 YYEKEE (reference sequence). This CDR3 is built from 15 residues. The CDR3 nucleotides are TGTGCCTGCAGCTTGGGACAGGGAGTTTCAGATACGCAGTATTTT. It yields the protein CACSLGQGVSDTQYF.

V and J are TRBV11-2 and TRBJ2-5, with a possible D match to TRBD2 (6 bases). V dropped 6 bases and J dropped 10 bases, with 21 bases sitting between them. The germline CDR1 and CDR2 sequences are SGHAT and FQNNGV. The CDR3 contains 14 residues. In DNA, the CDR3 is TGTGCCAGCAGTTCCAACCCCGGGCCGGGGGACCAGTACTTC. Its translation is CASSSNPGPGDQYF.

The CDR3 loop is CASSPVIDGTGNTDTQYF. The DNA for the CDR3 is TGTGCCAGCAGCCCAGTAATCGACGGGACAGGGAACACAGATACGCAGTATTTT. The rearrangement uses TRBV7-9 and TRBJ2-3; TRBD1 agrees at 9 bases. Germline V gives CDR1 SEHNR, CDR2 FQNEAQ (reference sequence). V gave up 5 bases and J gave up 2 bases; unmatched junction bases: 14. This CDR3 contains 18 residues.

This clonotype occurred many times. The J gene is TRBJ2-5, the V gene TRBV6-2 or TRBV6-3; no firm D call. Gene TRBJ2-7 matches the end of the DNA better, so the J call may be wrong. Germline assignment: CDR1 MNHEY and CDR2 SVGEGT. The CDR3 covers 13 residues. The CDR3 DNA reads TGTGCCAGCAGTTACGGCGGACCCTACGAGCAGTACTTC. This gives the protein CASSYGGPYEQYF.

The chain employs TRBV28 and TRBJ1-2, with D unclear. Trimming shortened V by 8 bases and J by 4 bases, and 8 bases separated the two germline ends. Germline CDR1 is MDHEN and CDR2 is SYDVKM. This CDR3 is built from 11 residues. The chain's CDR3 is CASGEFYGYTF. The CDR3, as DNA: TGTGCCAGCGGAGAATTCTATGGCTACACCTTC.

This clonotype was recorded a few times. The chain recombines TRBV20-1 with TRBJ2-7; 7 bases fit TRBD2. This CDR3 region has 14 residues. V was clipped by 0 bases and J by 3 bases; unmatched bases: 5. The germline V gene has CDR1 DFQATT and CDR2 SNEGSKA (reference sequence). The chain's CDR3 is CSARDLTSDYEQYF. The CDR3 bases are TGCAGTGCTAGAGATCTTACTAGCGACTACGAGCAGTACTTC.

This clonotype has just a few counts. The DNA for the CDR3 is TGTGCCAGCAGCTTATGGGTGGACGACACTGAAGCTTTCTTT. It translates to CASSLWVDDTEAFF. The chain couples TRBV7-2 to TRBJ1-1, with D unresolved. CDR1 is SGHTA and CDR2 is FQGNSA in the germline V gene. This CDR3 comprises 14 residues. Trimming stripped 2 bases from V and 3 bases from J, with 10 bases between.

This clonotype showed up just a few times. V usage is TRBV12-3 or TRBV12-4 and J usage is TRBJ2-7; D is perhaps TRBD2 (5 bases). Trimming took 1 base from V and 4 from J, leaving 14 bases between them. The CDR3 has 15 amino acids. The CDR3 nucleotides are TGTGCCAGCAGTTTAGAGTTCGGCAGGACTTACGAGCAGTACTTC. It translates to CASSLEFGRTYEQYF.

The CDR3 sequence is CASSLVQDSPLHF. CDR3 sequence (DNA): TGCGCCAGCAGCTTGGTCCAGGATTCACCCCTCCACTTT. The rearrangement links TRBV5-1 to TRBJ1-6; D remains ambiguous. The germline V and J ends were trimmed by 0 bases and 8 bases, with 6 bases remaining between them. Germline V gives CDR1 SGHRS, CDR2 YFSETQ. This CDR3 region has 13 residues. Based on the CDR3 plus reference TRBV5-1 and TRBJ1-6, the full variable domain is KAGVTQTPRYLIKTRGQQVTLSCSPISGHRSVSWYQQTPGQGLQFLFEYFSETQRNKGNFPGRFSGRQFSNSRSEMNVSTLELGDSALYLCASSLVQDSPLHFGNGTRLTVT.

The gene calls are TRBV7-9 and TRBJ2-5; D not resolved. The J call may not be correct, given that the DNA end is closer to TRBJ2-1. This CDR3 spans 14 amino acids. From germline, CDR1 is SEHNR and CDR2 FQNEAQ (reference sequence). CDR3 nucleotides: TGTGCCAGCAGCTTAGCTATATCGGTTGCTGAGCAGTTCTTC. It is translated as CASSLAISVAEQFF.

The chain carries TRBV20-1 and TRBJ1-4; D remains ambiguous. Germline assignment: CDR1 DFQATT and CDR2 SNEGSKA (reference sequence). Trimming pared 3 bases from V and 8 bases from J, leaving 7 bases between. The CDR3 is made up of 11 amino acids. The CDR3 DNA sequence: TGCAGTGCTAGTTTTGGGGAAAAACTGTTTTTT. This sequence encodes CSASFGEKLFF.

The genes are TRBV29-1 and TRBJ1-4; a possible D gene is TRBD1 (6 bases). The germline CDR1 and CDR2 sequences are SQVTM and ANQGSEA. The CDR3 length is 12 residues. V gave up 5 bases and J gave up 6 bases, with 10 bases separating them. The CDR3 reads CSVRGGDEKLFF. The CDR3, as DNA: TGCAGCGTTAGAGGGGGAGATGAAAAACTGTTTTTT.

This clonotype was counted a few times. The chain uses TRBV5-6 and TRBJ1-4, with D tentatively TRBD1 (6 bases). The germline V gene has CDR1 SGHDT and CDR2 YYEEEE. The CDR3 has 15 residues. Trimming took off 4 bases at V and 4 bases at J, with 14 bases between the two ends. The DNA for the CDR3 is TGTGCCAGCAGCCTGCAGGGGTCCTATAATGAAAAACTGTTTTTT. Amino acid sequence: CASSLQGSYNEKLFF.

The sample holds a few counts of this clonotype. The gene calls are TRBV12-3 or TRBV12-4 and TRBJ2-1; TRBD2 aligns across 7 bases. CDR3 length equals 16 residues. The ends lost 3 bases at V and 5 bases at J; junction bases unmatched: 10. The chain's CDR3 is CASSFHSTSSHNEQFF. The CDR3 DNA sequence: TGTGCCAGCAGTTTTCACTCGACTAGCTCACACAATGAGCAGTTCTTC.

This clonotype was counted between two and nine times. The chain carries TRBV7-9 and TRBJ2-3; D might be TRBD1 or TRBD2, each matching 5 bases. This CDR3 comprises 13 residues. The germline V and J ends were trimmed by 2 bases and 9 bases, with 12 bases remaining between them. Germline V lookup: CDR1 SEHNR, CDR2 FQNEAQ (reference sequence). The CDR3 is CASSLRDHRTQYF. The CDR3 DNA reads as TGTGCCAGCAGCTTACGGGACCACCGCACGCAGTATTTT.

The chain carries TRBV9 and TRBJ2-1, with D perhaps matching TRBD1 or TRBD2 (5 bases each). This CDR3 region has 14 residues. CDR1 SGDLS and CDR2 YYNGEE come from the germline V gene. Trimming removed 6 bases from V and 6 bases from J, with 16 bases in between. The CDR3 here is CASTPRGAVNEQFF. The CDR3 DNA sequence: TGTGCCAGCACCCCCAGAGGGGCGGTCAATGAGCAGTTCTTC.